This record concerns one T cell receptor (beta chain) sequence. This specimen belongs to a study of blood T cell repertoires in COVID-19. The germline V gene has CDR1 MNHEY and CDR2 SVGAGI. Unmatched junction bases numbered 11, after V lost 7 bases and J lost 4 bases. The CDR3 is made up of 15 amino acids. Clones were sequenced by immunoSEQ multiplex PCR, and TCRdb holds only the in-frame ones, with some missing. Of roughly 330,000 clones listed, approximately 90% are singletons. This chain uses TRBV6-5 with TRBJ1-2; 8 nucleotides agree with TRBD1. The receptor comes from a man aged 25-45 years with COVID-19, enrolled during active disease. Sequencing was carried out using peripheral blood. CDR3 coding DNA: TGTGCCAGCACTCTGGTGGACAGGGTTAGCTATGGCTACACCTTC. This sequence encodes CASTLVDRVSYGYTF.